This T cell receptor beta chain was sequenced for a study of blood T cell repertoires in COVID-19 (TCRdb year 2020). Regarding the study in general: Samples from collaborators originated in the United States, Italy and Spain and spanned both the acute and convalescent phases of COVID-19. The material from the prospective study consisted of cDNA or gDNA derived from T cells, B-cell-depleted T cells, or PBMCs. Deeply sampled blood TCRbeta repertoires from subjects exposed to, actively infected with, or recovered from COVID-19 were included in the dataset. The repertoires were released in a freely available public database intended as a resource for research on the immune response to SARS-CoV-2. The samples were drawn from the first 160 participants of the ongoing ImmuneRACE study and from over a thousand subjects provided by 6 global collaborators. Nearly every sample came with metadata listing a de-identified subject ID, COVID-19 status, age in years and sex. Where available, HLA class I and class II types were taken from metadata supplied by the sample provider and were not determined by assay-based typing.

This clone came up once. Which antigen it targets is not known. No per-base quality is available; no much larger clone lies one base away. Broad study findings and their caveats: How much clinical and demographic metadata was included differed by source and by participant, and the metadata was provided uncurated.

Whole blood was collected in K2EDTA tubes by collaborating institutions according to the institutions' own protocols. For TCRbeta analysis, collaborators shipped samples as frozen whole blood, isolated PBMCs, or DNA extracted from either of those sample types. TCRbeta CDR3 regions were amplified from genomic DNA by means of the immunoSEQ Assay, a bias-controlled multiplex PCR. In the paper's pipeline: Nucleated cell counts per sample were estimated from amplification of reference gene primers within the assay. To quantify the absolute abundance of each unique TCRbeta CDR3 rearrangement, sequence reads were collapsed and filtered. For each sample, productive Simpson clonality was calculated as the square root of Simpson's diversity index across productive rearrangements. As stored in TCRdb, this immuneACCESS dataset retains in-frame rearrangements with V and J assigned. A fraction of the clones does not appear; measured against another copy, unresolved V genes explain less than half of the discrepancy, and the remainder lacks a known reason. That table is the source of V, J and clone size, and D and trimming were worked out from the DNA. The sample table shows about 170,000 clones, and approximately 80% are seen once. The biggest ten clones account for 9.1% of the sample.

Sequenced material: peripheral blood. The TCR comes from an elderly woman with active or convalescent COVID-19.

The CDR3 region: CASSYQTGRLIEQYF. The bases read TGTGCCAGCAGTTACCAGACAGGGAGGTTGATAGAGCAGTACTTC. In this chain, TRBV6-5 is recombined with TRBJ2-7; tentative D gene TRBD1, with 7 bases matching. The junction shows trimming of 2 bases on V and 7 bases on J, plus 18 bases between the germline ends. Its CDR3 holds 15 amino acids, cysteine through phenylalanine. Of the read, only the CDR3 DNA is kept; its 45 bases are in frame from base 1. CDR1 and CDR2 (MNHEY, SVGAGI) derive from the germline V gene.